A selection of T cell receptor beta chains follows, all from one sample in a study of TIL therapy for anti-PD-1-resistant metastatic lung cancer. Clones were read by immunoSEQ multiplex PCR, and TCRdb kept only the in-frame ones, dropping some. The data contain 20,000 to 30,000 clones, just under 75% of them singletons. The sequences come from tumor tissue, collected at baseline. The receptors here all came from a person aged 25 to 85 with non-small cell lung cancer. CDR3s include the opening cysteine and the closing phenylalanine or tryptophan. The D gene is left open where the match is weak. Where a row states a size, it is once, few, many or the class of an expanded clone; other rows omit it.

len,v_gene,abundance,j_gene,d_gene,CDR3aa,CDR3nt
16,TRBV14,once,TRBJ2-7,NA,CASSHPRDTLAYEQYF,TGTGCCAGCAGCCACCCACGGGACACCTTAGCCTACGAGCAGTACTTC
15,TRBV5-5,NA,TRBJ1-6,NA,CASSDLRGHHSPLHF,TGTGCCAGCAGCGATTTACGGGGACACCATTCACCCCTCCACTTT
15,TRBV5-6,NA,TRBJ2-7,NA,CASSGEVGRIHEQYF,TGTGCCAGCAGCGGGGAGGTGGGACGGATCCACGAGCAGTACTTC
17,TRBV28,NA,TRBJ1-3,NA,CASSLGRRERSGNTIYF,TGTGCCAGCAGTTTAGGGCGAAGGGAGCGCTCTGGAAACACCATATATTTT
13,TRBV7-3,once,TRBJ2-5,NA,CASSRGSQETQYF,TGTGCCAGCAGCAGAGGGAGCCAAGAGACCCAGTACTTC
15,TRBV4-2,NA,TRBJ2-3,NA,CASSQGTIRTDTQYF,TGTGCCAGCAGCCAAGGGACTATACGCACAGATACGCAGTATTTT
15,TRBV4-1,few,TRBJ2-7,NA,CASSQARVGTYEQYF,TGCGCCAGCAGCCAAGCCCGCGTCGGGACCTACGAGCAGTACTTC
14,TRBV15,NA,TRBJ2-1,NA,CATSREGDYNEQFF,TGTGCCACCAGCAGAGAGGGGGATTACAATGAGCAGTTCTTC
15,TRBV18,NA,TRBJ2-3,TRBD2,CASSPLAAITDTQYF,TGTGCCAGCTCACCCCTAGCGGCGATCACAGATACGCAGTATTTT
13,TRBV29-1,NA,TRBJ1-5,NA,CSVASGGGQPQHF,TGCAGCGTTGCGTCGGGGGGGGGTCAGCCCCAGCATTTT
13,TRBV7-7,NA,TRBJ1-2,NA,CASSPITEYGYTF,TGTGCTAGCAGCCCCATAACAGAGTATGGCTACACCTTC
15,TRBV23-1,few,TRBJ1-2,TRBD1,CASSQPDRVPRCAPF,TGCGCCAGCAGTCAGCCCGACAGGGTTCCACGCTGTGCCCCTTTC
13,TRBV10-1,few,TRBJ2-3,NA,CASSPDRSLPQYF,TGCGCCAGCAGTCCGGACAGATCCCTACCGCAGTATTTT
12,TRBV6-5,NA,TRBJ2-7,NA,CASSSQGYEQYF,TGTGCCAGCAGTTCCCAAGGCTACGAGCAGTACTTC
13,TRBV18,NA,TRBJ2-1,TRBD1,CASSLDRDNEQFF,TGTGCCAGCTCACTGGACAGGGACAATGAGCAGTTCTTC
19,TRBV13,few,TRBJ2-5,TRBD2,CASSGDYEKSGGHQETQYF,TGTGCCAGCAGCGGGGACTATGAGAAAAGCGGGGGTCATCAAGAGACCCAGTACTTC
14,TRBV25-1,NA,TRBJ2-5,NA,CASSDTGSQETQYF,TGTGCCAGCAGTGACACCGGGTCGCAAGAGACCCAGTACTTC
14,TRBV5-6,NA,TRBJ1-4,NA,CASSSSRTAEKLFF,TGTGCCAGCAGCTCATCGAGGACTGCGGAAAAACTGTTTTTT
12,TRBV2,few,TRBJ1-1,NA,CASSGVLFEAFF,TGTGCCAGCAGTGGGGTACTATTTGAAGCTTTCTTT
14,TRBV7-8,NA,TRBJ1-1,NA,CASSFLAANTEAFF,TGTGCCAGCAGCTTCTTGGCAGCGAACACTGAAGCTTTCTTT
15,TRBV5-1,NA,TRBJ1-5,NA,CASSASTGGNQPQHF,TGCGCCAGCAGCGCCAGCACAGGTGGCAATCAGCCCCAGCATTTT
14,TRBV5-1,NA,TRBJ2-7,TRBD2,CASSLEGLAGPPYF,TGCGCCAGCAGCTTGGAGGGACTAGCGGGGCCTCCGTACTTC
13,TRBV13,NA,TRBJ2-1,NA,CASSLAYRDEQFF,TGTGCCAGCAGCTTAGCTTATAGGGATGAGCAGTTCTTC
13,TRBV19,NA,TRBJ2-7,NA,CASSIALAYEQYF,TGTGCCAGTAGTATAGCTTTGGCCTACGAGCAGTACTTC
17,TRBV19,NA,TRBJ2-5,TRBD2,CASSIMGLAGAGETQYF,TGTGCCAGTAGTATCATGGGACTAGCGGGGGCCGGGGAGACCCAGTACTTC
14,TRBV6-1,NA,TRBJ1-1,NA,CASRDAGGDTEAFF,TGTGCCAGCAGGGACGCGGGGGGCGACACTGAAGCTTTCTTT
14,TRBV7-2,few,TRBJ2-7,TRBD2,CASTPGLASYEQYF,TGTGCCAGCACCCCCGGACTAGCGTCTTACGAGCAGTACTTC
13,TRBV5-1,NA,TRBJ2-1,NA,CASSTGPYNEQFF,TGCGCCAGCAGCACCGGACCTTACAATGAGCAGTTCTTC
15,TRBV7-9,NA,TRBJ2-3,TRBD2,CASSLLPSGDTMQYF,TGTGCCAGCAGCTTACTTCCTAGCGGGGACACCATGCAGTATTTT
13,TRBV5-6,NA,TRBJ1-1,NA,CASSPATEAQAFF,TGTGCCAGCAGCCCGGCGACCGAAGCACAAGCTTTCTTT
14,TRBV7-2,NA,TRBJ2-2,NA,CASSLLRNTGELFF,TGTGCCAGCAGCTTATTGCGGAACACCGGGGAGCTGTTTTTT
14,TRBV7-3,NA,TRBJ2-5,TRBD1,CASSWGQGQETQYF,TGTGCCAGCAGCTGGGGACAGGGCCAAGAGACCCAGTACTTC
14,TRBV5-1,NA,TRBJ1-1,NA,CASSFGGSDTEAFF,TGCGCCAGCAGCTTCGGGGGGAGTGACACTGAAGCTTTCTTT
14,TRBV6-1,NA,TRBJ1-2,NA,CASSEDIRSGGYTF,TGTGCCAGCAGTGAAGACATCAGGTCCGGCGGCTACACCTTC
14,TRBV5-6,NA,TRBJ2-7,TRBD2,CASSRGPGGYEQYF,TGTGCCAGCAGCCGGGGACCGGGGGGCTACGAGCAGTACTTC
15,TRBV5-1,NA,TRBJ2-7,NA,CASRVYSAPSYEQYF,TGCGCCAGCAGAGTTTACAGCGCCCCATCCTACGAGCAGTACTTC
16,TRBV13,NA,TRBJ1-6,TRBD1,CASSFVGGRGDSPLHF,TGTGCCAGCAGCTTCGTCGGCGGCAGGGGGGATTCACCCCTCCACTTT
13,TRBV9,NA,TRBJ2-7,NA,CASSATVWGEQYF,TGTGCCAGCAGCGCCACCGTGTGGGGCGAGCAGTACTTC
14,TRBV7-2,NA,TRBJ1-1,NA,CASSFIVEGTEAFF,TGTGCCAGCAGCTTTATAGTGGAAGGGACTGAAGCTTTCTTT
14,TRBV7-2,NA,TRBJ2-7,NA,CASSLIERLGEQYF,TGTGCCAGCAGCTTAATCGAAAGGCTGGGCGAGCAGTACTTC
14,TRBV18,NA,TRBJ2-7,NA,CASSRGALTYEQYF,TGTGCCAGCTCAAGAGGGGCTCTGACCTACGAGCAGTACTTC
14,TRBV18,NA,TRBJ1-1,NA,CASSQGTGNTEAFF,TGTGCCAGCTCCCAAGGTACGGGGAACACTGAAGCTTTCTTT
14,TRBV7-9,NA,TRBJ2-7,TRBD2,CASRAGGSTYEQYF,TGTGCCAGCAGAGCGGGGGGATCCACCTACGAGCAGTACTTC
15,TRBV14,NA,TRBJ1-3,NA,CASSQDGVGGNTIYF,TGTGCCAGCAGCCAAGACGGCGTGGGGGGAAACACCATATATTTT
13,TRBV29-1,NA,TRBJ1-1,NA,CSGQPGRDTEAFF,TGCAGCGGGCAACCAGGGAGGGACACTGAAGCTTTCTTT
17,TRBV11-2,NA,TRBJ2-1,NA,CASSSYRRTKPYNEQFF,TGTGCCAGCAGCTCCTATAGGAGGACAAAGCCCTACAATGAGCAGTTCTTC
13,TRBV6-1,NA,TRBJ1-1,NA,CASSESRNTEAFF,TGTGCCAGCAGTGAATCTCGGAACACTGAAGCTTTCTTT
17,TRBV7-9,few,TRBJ1-5,NA,CASSLAVGNPFNQPQHF,TGTGCCAGCAGCTTAGCCGTCGGGAATCCCTTCAATCAGCCCCAGCATTTT
15,TRBV7-6,NA,TRBJ2-3,NA,CASSSIARTADTQYF,TGTGCCAGCAGCTCCATAGCCAGGACCGCAGATACGCAGTATTTT